This T cell receptor beta chain derives from a study of cytomegalovirus exposure and HLA in healthy donors. Broader study findings: Most TCR sequences were rare, but some public TCRs occurred in many donors.

The assay was immunoSEQ multiplex PCR, and TCRdb's table has in-frame clones only and misses some. The sample carries some 150,000 clones, about 87% recorded once. An approximately 130-subject validation cohort, separate from the approximately 690-subject first cohort, supplied the donors. This clone was observed a single time. The antigen remains undetermined. The sample was PBMCs. The TCR was taken from a young man in good health and CMV-seropositive.

DNA of the CDR3: TGTGCCAGCAGTTTATTCTGGGGACAGGGAGATCAGCCCCAGCATTTT. Translated, it gives CASSLFWGQGDQPQHF. V is TRBV27 and J is TRBJ1-5, with 9 positions matching TRBD1. CDR3 size: 16 residues. Losses at the gene ends were 1 base for V and 5 bases for J; bases not matched to a gene: 6. The germline V gene has CDR1 MNHEY and CDR2 SMNVEV (reference sequence).